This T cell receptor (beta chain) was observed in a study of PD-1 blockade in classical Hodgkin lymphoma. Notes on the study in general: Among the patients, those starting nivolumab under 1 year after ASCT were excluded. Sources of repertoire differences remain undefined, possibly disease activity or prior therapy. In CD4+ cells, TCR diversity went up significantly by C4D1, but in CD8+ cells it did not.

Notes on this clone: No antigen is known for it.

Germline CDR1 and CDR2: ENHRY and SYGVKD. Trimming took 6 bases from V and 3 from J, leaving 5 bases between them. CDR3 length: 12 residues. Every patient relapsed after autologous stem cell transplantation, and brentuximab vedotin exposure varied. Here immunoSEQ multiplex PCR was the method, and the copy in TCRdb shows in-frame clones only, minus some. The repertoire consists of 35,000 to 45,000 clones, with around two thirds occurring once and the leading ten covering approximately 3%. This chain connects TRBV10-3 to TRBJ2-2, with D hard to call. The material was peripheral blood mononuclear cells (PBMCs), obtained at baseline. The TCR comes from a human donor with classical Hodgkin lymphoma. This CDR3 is CAIRRDTGELFF. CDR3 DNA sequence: TGTGCCATCAGAAGAGACACCGGGGAGCTGTTTTTT.